This TCR beta chain was documented in a study of shared clonotypes between healthy human individuals. Here immunoSEQ multiplex PCR was the method, and the copy in TCRdb shows in-frame clones only, minus some. The sample shows around 2.3 million clones, roughly 95% of them seen only once. The V and J ends lost 1 base and 8 bases respectively, with 15 bases between them. The CDR3 runs to 15 residues. Germline V gene sequence: CDR1 MGHRA, CDR2 YSYEKL. The chain combines TRBV4-1 with TRBJ2-4; a weak D match, TRBD2 (6 bases). This clonotype originated in a man between 18 and 29 years old in good health. The sequencing sample was made of naive CD4+ T cells sorted from blood. Noted subset: CD45RA+ positively selected. CDR3: CASSQGSGVYDIQYF. CDR3 in DNA: TGCGCCAGCAGCCAAGGTTCGGGGGTTTACGACATTCAGTACTTC.